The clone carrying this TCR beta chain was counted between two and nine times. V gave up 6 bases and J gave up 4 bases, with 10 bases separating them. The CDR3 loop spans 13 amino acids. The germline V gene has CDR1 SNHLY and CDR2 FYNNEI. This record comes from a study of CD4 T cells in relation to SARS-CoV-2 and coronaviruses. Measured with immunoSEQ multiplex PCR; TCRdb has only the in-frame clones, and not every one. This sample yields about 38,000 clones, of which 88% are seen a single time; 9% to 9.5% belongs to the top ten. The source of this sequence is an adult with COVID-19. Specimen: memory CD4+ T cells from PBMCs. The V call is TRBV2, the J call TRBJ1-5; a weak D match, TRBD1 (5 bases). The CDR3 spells CASRGTLNQPQHF. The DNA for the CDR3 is TGTGCCAGCAGGGGGACGCTGAATCAGCCCCAGCATTTT.